What follows is one TCR beta chain and its context. Its antigen is currently unknown. V shed 4 bases, J shed 0 bases, and the junction held 14 bases outside the gene matches. This CDR3 spans 20 amino acids. Looked up from germline, CDR1 is SGDLS and CDR2 is YYNGEE. This sample is part of a study of cytomegalovirus exposure and HLA in healthy donors. Whole-study context: Earlier, 100 million to 120 million unique TCR beta sequences were recovered from around 200 million T cells by an analysis.

General study points: The study flagged 150 to 200 TCR beta chains as cytomegalovirus-associated. Further analysis was carried out later, and it showed several of the most significant clusters appearing linked to common viral pathogens.

60 Vbeta and 13 Jbeta primers were used in PCR. Clones were read by immunoSEQ multiplex PCR, and TCRdb kept only the in-frame ones, dropping some. The data show about 140,000 clones, with roughly 9.4% seen just once and approximately 1.8% held by the top ten. This sequence joins TRBV9 and TRBJ2-1; 12 nucleotides line up with TRBD2. Material for sequencing was PBMCs. The origin of this receptor is a male donor in good health and CMV-seronegative. As DNA, the CDR3 is TGTGCCAGCAGCCTGAGGGGGGGACTAGCGGGTGCTAGCTCCTACAATGAGCAGTTCTTC. This codes for CASSLRGGLAGASSYNEQFF.